The source of this T cell receptor (beta chain) is a study of cytomegalovirus exposure and HLA in healthy donors. Study results and limitations: In a later analysis, TCR beta V- and J-gene trimming was associated with a missense DCLRE1C variant.

This clone was recorded a few times. Its target is not known. Primers for the PCR totalled 60 Vbeta and 13 Jbeta. The table came from immunoSEQ multiplex PCR; TCRdb's copy has only in-frame clones and leaves some out. The sample has about 200,000 clones, roughly three quarters seen once. The CDR3 contains 15 residues. V shed 2 bases and J 4 bases; nucleotides not matched to a gene: 2. The germline V gene encodes CDR1 SGHTA and CDR2 FQGNSA. The material sequenced was PBMCs. The origin of this receptor is a male donor in good health and CMV-seropositive. The chain carries TRBV7-2 and TRBJ2-3; 11 nucleotides agree with TRBD2. Here the CDR3 DNA reads TGTGCCAGCAGCTTAACTAGCGGGAGACCAGATACGCAGTATTTT. It encodes CASSLTSGRPDTQYF.